This T cell receptor (beta chain) derives from a study of blood T cell repertoires in COVID-19. Overall study context: There were acute and convalescent COVID-19 samples, and they came from the United States, Italy and Spain. T cells, B-cell-depleted T cells, or PBMCs provided the cDNA or gDNA that served as material.

Individuals aged about 18 to 90 years were recruited from around 22 US areas. Original processing notes: Amplification of reference gene primers provided the estimated nucleated cell counts. Assay used: immunoSEQ multiplex PCR; TCRdb lists only in-frame clones, some missing. Clonal size and the V and J genes are those of that table, whereas D and trimming came from the DNA. The repertoire includes some 150,000 clones, 84% of them detected once, and approximately 5.7% sits in the top ten. With 5 bases clipped from V and 5 bases from J, the junction kept 9 bases outside the gene matches. The CDR3 consists of 15 residues. Germline V lookup: CDR1 MNHEY, CDR2 SVGEGT.

This receptor was obtained from a woman between 45 and 60 years old who had been exposed to COVID-19. Sequenced material: PBMCs or T cells enriched from blood (not recorded which). The chain combines TRBV6-2 or TRBV6-3 with TRBJ2-3; 8 bases line up with TRBD2. CDR3 nucleotides: TGTGCCAGCAGTGTCGGGAGGGCCATGAGAGATACGCAGTATTTT. This gives the protein CASSVGRAMRDTQYF.